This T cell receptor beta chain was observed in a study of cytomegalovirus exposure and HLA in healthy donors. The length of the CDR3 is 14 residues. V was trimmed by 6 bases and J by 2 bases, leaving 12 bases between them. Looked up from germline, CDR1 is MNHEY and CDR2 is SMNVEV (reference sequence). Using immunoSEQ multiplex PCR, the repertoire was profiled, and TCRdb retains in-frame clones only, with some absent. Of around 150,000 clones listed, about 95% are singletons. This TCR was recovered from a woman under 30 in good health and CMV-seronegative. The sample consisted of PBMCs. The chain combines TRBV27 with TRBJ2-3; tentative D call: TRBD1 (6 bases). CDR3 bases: TGTGCCAGCAGCTTGGACAGCGCCACAGATACGCAGTATTTT. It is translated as CASSLDSATDTQYF.